A selection of T cell receptor beta chains follows, all from one sample in a study of T cell responses to AZD1222 COVID-19 vaccine. Generated by immunoSEQ multiplex PCR, the TCRdb table keeps only in-frame clones and is missing some. The sample gives 120,000 or so clones, approximately 90% of which show up once; approximately 7.6% is in the top ten. This material consisted of peripheral blood, taken on day 0 of AZD1222 vaccination. These receptor sequences come from an adult in good health. Both conserved end residues are part of each CDR3.

v_call: TRBV28
cdr3_aa: CASRVRPAYEQYF

v_call: TRBV7-8
cdr3_aa: CASSTLAGEPYNEQFF

v_call: TRBV28
cdr3_aa: CASTATGELFF

v_call: TRBV28
cdr3_aa: CASSFPDSTSGNTIYF

v_call: TRBV19
cdr3_aa: CASSKRGMTNEKLFF

v_call: TRBV7-8
cdr3_aa: CASSPRGWEVEKLFF

v_call: TRBV28
cdr3_aa: CASSSIQGSGNTIYF

v_call: TRBV28
cdr3_aa: CASSIVGEAFF

v_call: TRBV4-2
cdr3_aa: CASSQGTGFGYEQYF

v_call: TRBV6-5
cdr3_aa: CASTGNQETQYF

v_call: TRBV5-1
cdr3_aa: CASRRTGNRNTIYF

v_call: TRBV11-2
cdr3_aa: CASSAARAYYNEQFF

v_call: TRBV7-7
cdr3_aa: CASSLGSYQDVQYF

v_call: TRBV27
cdr3_aa: CASSQAGNEKLFF

v_call: TRBV5-6
cdr3_aa: CASSLAGTRDTIYF

v_call: TRBV25-1
cdr3_aa: CASNGLAGYNEQFF

v_call: TRBV5-4
cdr3_aa: CASSLDRTAEQYF

v_call: TRBV30
cdr3_aa: CAWRQGVSEAFF

v_call: TRBV12-3/TRBV12-4
cdr3_aa: CASSSMNTGELFF

v_call: TRBV12-3/TRBV12-4
cdr3_aa: CASSREGEQFF

v_call: TRBV2
cdr3_aa: CASRGLNRDTEAFF

v_call: TRBV29-1
cdr3_aa: CSVDMTADYGYTF

v_call: TRBV14
cdr3_aa: CASSRGGTSPLHF